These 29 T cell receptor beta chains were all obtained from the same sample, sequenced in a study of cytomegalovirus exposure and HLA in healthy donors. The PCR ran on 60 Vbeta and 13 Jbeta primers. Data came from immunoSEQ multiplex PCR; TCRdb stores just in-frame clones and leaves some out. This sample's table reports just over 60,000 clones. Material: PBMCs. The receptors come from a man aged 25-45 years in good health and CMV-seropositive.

This CDR3 reads CASRSGGRVEKLFF. CDR3 nucleotide sequence: TGTGCCAGCAGGTCAGGGGGGCGCGTTGAAAAACTGTTTTTT. This sequence joins TRBV27 and TRBJ1-4; 7 bases fit TRBD1. Trimming at V came to 6 bases and at J to 7 bases, leaving 8 bases not matched to a gene. CDR1 is MNHEY, CDR2 SMNVEV, per germline (reference sequence). CDR3 size: 14 residues.

CDR3 sequence: CASSVPIRSYTEAFF. The CDR3 DNA is TGTGCCAGCAGTGTCCCGATACGGTCGTACACTGAAGCTTTCTTT. The chain employs TRBV6-1 and TRBJ1-1; D unresolved. The germline gives CDR1 MNHNS, CDR2 SASEGT. This CDR3 has 15 amino acids. The germline V and J ends were trimmed by 4 bases and 3 bases, with 15 bases remaining between them.

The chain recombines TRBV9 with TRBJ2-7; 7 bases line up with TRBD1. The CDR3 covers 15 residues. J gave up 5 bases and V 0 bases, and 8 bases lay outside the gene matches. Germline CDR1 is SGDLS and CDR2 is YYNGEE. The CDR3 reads CASSVEETGDHEQYF. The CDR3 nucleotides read TGTGCCAGCAGCGTAGAGGAAACAGGGGACCACGAGCAGTACTTC.

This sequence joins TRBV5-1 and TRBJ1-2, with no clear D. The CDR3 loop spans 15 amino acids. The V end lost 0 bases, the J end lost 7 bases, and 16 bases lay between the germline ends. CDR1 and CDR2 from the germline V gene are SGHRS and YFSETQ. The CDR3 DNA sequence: TGCGCCAGCAGCTTGGAAAGAGTCGGTTCAGGTGGCTACACCTTC. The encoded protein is CASSLERVGSGGYTF. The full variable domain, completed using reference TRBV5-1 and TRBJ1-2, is KAGVTQTPRYLIKTRGQQVTLSCSPISGHRSVSWYQQTPGQGLQFLFEYFSETQRNKGNFPGRFSGRQFSNSRSEMNVSTLELGDSALYLCASSLERVGSGGYTFGSGTRLTVV.

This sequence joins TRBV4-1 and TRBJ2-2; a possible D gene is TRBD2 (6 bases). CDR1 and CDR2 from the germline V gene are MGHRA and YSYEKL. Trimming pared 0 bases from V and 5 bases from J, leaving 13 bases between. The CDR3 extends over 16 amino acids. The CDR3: CASSQDAGLKTGELFF. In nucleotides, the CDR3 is TGCGCCAGCAGCCAAGATGCGGGGTTGAAGACCGGGGAGCTGTTTTTT.

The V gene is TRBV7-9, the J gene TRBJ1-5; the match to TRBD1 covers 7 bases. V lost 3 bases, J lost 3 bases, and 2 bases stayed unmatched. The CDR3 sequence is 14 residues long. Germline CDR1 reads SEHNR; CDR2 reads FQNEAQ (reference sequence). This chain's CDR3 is CASSLTGHNQPQHF. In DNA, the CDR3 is TGTGCCAGCAGCTTGACAGGGCACAATCAGCCCCAGCATTTT.

CDR3: CAWTPGQTYPNTEAFF. CDR3 nucleotide sequence: TGTGCCTGGACCCCGGGACAGACTTACCCCAACACTGAAGCTTTCTTT. The chain links TRBV30 to TRBJ1-1, with TRBD1 matching 7 bases. Per germline, CDR1 GTSNPN and CDR2 SVGIG (reference sequence). V trimming: 4 bases; J trimming: 2 bases; junction bases outside the gene matches: 13. The CDR3 runs 16 residues.

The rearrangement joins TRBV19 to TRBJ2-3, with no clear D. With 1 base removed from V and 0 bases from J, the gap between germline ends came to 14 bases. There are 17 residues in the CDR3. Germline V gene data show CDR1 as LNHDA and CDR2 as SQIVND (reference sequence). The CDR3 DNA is TGTGCCAGTAGTATAGCTCTGACTTGGTCTAGCACAGATACGCAGTATTTT. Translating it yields CASSIALTWSSTDTQYF.

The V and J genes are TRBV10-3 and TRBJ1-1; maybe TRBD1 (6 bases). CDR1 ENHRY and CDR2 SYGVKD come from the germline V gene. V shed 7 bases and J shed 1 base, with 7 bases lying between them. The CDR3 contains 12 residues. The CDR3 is CAIKGQNTEAFF. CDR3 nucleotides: TGTGCCATCAAGGGACAGAACACTGAAGCTTTCTTT.

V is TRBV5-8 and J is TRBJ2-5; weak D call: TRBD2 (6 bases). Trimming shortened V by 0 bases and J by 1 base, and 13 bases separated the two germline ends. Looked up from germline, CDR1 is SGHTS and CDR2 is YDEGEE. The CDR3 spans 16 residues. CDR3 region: CASSLGRATGQETQYF. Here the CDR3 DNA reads TGTGCCAGCAGCTTGGGGAGGGCGACGGGCCAAGAGACCCAGTACTTC. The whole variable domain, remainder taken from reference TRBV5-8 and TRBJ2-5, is EAGVTQSPTHLIKTRGQQATLRCSPISGHTSVYWYQQALGLGLQFLLWYDEGEERNRGNFPPRFSGRQFPNYSSELNVNALELEDSALYLCASSLGRATGQETQYFGPGTRLLVL.

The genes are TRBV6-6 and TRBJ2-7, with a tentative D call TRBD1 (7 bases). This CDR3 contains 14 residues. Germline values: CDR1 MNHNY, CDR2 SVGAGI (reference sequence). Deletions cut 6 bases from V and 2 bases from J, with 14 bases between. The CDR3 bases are TGTGCCAGCAGGGTTACAGGGGAGGCCTACGAGCAGTACTTC. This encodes CASRVTGEAYEQYF.

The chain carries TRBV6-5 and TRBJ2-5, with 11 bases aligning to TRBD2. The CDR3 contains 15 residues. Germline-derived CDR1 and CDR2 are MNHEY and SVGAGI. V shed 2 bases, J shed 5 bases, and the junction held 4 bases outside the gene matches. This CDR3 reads CASSYRLAGSETQYF. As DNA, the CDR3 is TGTGCCAGCAGTTACCGACTAGCGGGGTCGGAGACCCAGTACTTC.

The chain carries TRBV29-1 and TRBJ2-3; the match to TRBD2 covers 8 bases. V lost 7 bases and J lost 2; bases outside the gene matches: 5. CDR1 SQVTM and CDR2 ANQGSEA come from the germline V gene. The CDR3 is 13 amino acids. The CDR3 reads CSAGTRHTDTQYF. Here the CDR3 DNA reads TGCAGCGCCGGGACTAGACACACAGATACGCAGTATTTT.

DNA for the CDR3: TGTGCCTGGAGTGGACAGGGAAGCGGGACTGAAGCTTTCTTT. Protein product: CAWSGQGSGTEAFF. The V call is TRBV30, the J call TRBJ1-1; 7 positions agree with TRBD1. Germline CDR1 and CDR2: GTSNPN and SVGIG (reference sequence). The CDR3 extends over 14 amino acids. J gave up 5 bases and V 1 base, and 7 bases lay outside the gene matches.

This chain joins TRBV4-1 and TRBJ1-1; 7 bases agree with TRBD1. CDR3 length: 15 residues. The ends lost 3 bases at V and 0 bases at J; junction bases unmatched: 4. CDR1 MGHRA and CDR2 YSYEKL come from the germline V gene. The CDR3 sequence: CASSQPGQLNTEAFF. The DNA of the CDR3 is TGCGCCAGCAGCCAGCCGGGACAGTTGAACACTGAAGCTTTCTTT.

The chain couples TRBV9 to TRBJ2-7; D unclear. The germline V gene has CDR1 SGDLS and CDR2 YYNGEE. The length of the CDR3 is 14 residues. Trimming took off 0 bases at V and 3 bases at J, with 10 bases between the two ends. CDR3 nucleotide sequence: TGTGCCAGCAGCGTAGATCAGGTGGGCTACGAGCAGTACTTC. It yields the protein CASSVDQVGYEQYF.

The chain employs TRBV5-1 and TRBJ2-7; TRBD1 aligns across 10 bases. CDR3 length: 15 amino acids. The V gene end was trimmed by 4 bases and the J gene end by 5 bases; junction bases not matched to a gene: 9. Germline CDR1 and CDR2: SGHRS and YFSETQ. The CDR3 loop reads CASSLGTGTGDEQYF. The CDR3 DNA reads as TGCGCCAGCAGCCTCGGGACAGGGACAGGGGACGAGCAGTACTTC.

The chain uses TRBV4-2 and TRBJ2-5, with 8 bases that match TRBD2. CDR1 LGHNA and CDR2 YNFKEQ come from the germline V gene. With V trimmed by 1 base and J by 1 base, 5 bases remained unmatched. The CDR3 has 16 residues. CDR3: CASSQVAGQFQETQYF. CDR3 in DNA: TGTGCCAGCAGCCAAGTAGCGGGGCAGTTCCAAGAGACCCAGTACTTC.

CDR3 in amino acids: CASSLGPGVEVYGYTF. Written as DNA, the CDR3 is TGTGCCAGCAGCTTGGGTCCGGGGGTGGAGGTTTATGGCTACACCTTC. This chain joins TRBV5-6 and TRBJ1-2, with a possible D match to TRBD1 (5 bases). CDR3 length equals 16 residues. The germline V gene has CDR1 SGHDT and CDR2 YYEEEE. V was cut by 0 bases and J by 5 bases, with 17 bases left in between.

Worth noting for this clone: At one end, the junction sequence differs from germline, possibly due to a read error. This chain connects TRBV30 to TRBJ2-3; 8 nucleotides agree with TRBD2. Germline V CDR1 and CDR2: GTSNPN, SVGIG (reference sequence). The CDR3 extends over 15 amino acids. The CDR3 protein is CAGSRSGLVTDTQYF. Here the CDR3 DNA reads TGTGCCGGGAGTCGGTCGGGACTAGTAACAGATACGCAGTATTTT.

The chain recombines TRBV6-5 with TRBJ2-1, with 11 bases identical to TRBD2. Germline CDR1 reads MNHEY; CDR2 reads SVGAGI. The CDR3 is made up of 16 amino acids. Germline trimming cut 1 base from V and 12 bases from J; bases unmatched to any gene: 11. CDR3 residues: CASSYFTSGGLERQFF. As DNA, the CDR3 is TGTGCCAGCAGTTACTTTACTAGCGGGGGCCTGGAGAGGCAGTTCTTC.

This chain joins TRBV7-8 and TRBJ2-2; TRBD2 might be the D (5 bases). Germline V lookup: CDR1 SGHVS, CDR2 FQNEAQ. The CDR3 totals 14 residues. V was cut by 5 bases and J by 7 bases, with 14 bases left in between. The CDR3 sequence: CASSRPRGYGELFF. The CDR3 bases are TGTGCCAGCAGCCGCCCTCGGGGTTACGGGGAGCTGTTTTTT.

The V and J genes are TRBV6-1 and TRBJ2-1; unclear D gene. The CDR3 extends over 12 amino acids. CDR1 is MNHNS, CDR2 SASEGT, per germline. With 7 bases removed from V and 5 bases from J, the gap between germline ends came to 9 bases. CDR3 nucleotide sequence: TGTGCCAGCACCCAACGGGACAATGAGCAGTTCTTC. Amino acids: CASTQRDNEQFF.

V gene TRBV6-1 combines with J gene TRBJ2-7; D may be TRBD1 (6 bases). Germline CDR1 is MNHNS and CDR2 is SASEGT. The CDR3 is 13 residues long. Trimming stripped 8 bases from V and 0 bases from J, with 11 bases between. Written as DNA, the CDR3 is TGTGCCAGCGCTGGACAGAGCTCCTACGAGCAGTACTTC. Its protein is CASAGQSSYEQYF.

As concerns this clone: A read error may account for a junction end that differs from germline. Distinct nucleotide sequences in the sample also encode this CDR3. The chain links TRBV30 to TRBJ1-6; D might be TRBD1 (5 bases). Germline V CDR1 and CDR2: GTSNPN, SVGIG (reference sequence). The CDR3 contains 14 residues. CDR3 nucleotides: TGTGCCTGGAGTGTACCAGGGTTAAATTCACCCCTACACTTT. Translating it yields CAWSVPGLNSPLHF.

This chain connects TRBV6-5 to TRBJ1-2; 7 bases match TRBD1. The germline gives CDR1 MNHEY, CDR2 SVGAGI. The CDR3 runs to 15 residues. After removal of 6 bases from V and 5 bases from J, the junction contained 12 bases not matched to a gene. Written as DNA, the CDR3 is TGTGCCAGCAGCCCCCAACAGGGGAAGATTTATGGCTACACCTTC. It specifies CASSPQQGKIYGYTF.

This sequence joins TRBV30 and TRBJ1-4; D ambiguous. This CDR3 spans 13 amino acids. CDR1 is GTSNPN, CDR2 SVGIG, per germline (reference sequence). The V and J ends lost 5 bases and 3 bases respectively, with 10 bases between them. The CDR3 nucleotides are TGTGCCTGGGGAGCAATGGCTAATGAAAAACTGTTTTTT. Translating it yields CAWGAMANEKLFF.

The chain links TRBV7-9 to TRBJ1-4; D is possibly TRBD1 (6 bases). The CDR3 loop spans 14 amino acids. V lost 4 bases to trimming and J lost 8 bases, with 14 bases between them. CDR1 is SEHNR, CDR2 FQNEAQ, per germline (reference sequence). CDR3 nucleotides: TGTGCCAGCAGCTACCAACAGGGTACGGAAAAACTGTTTTTT. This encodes CASSYQQGTEKLFF.

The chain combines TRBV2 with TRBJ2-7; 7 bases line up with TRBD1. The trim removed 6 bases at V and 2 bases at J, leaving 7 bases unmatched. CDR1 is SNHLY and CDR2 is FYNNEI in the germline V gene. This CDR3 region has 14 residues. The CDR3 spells CASSEQGQPYEQYF. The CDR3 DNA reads TGTGCCAGCAGCGAACAGGGACAGCCCTACGAGCAGTACTTC.